The clone carrying this T cell receptor beta chain was picked up a small number of times. Its antigen remains unidentified. Germline values: CDR1 SGDLS, CDR2 YYNGEE. The CDR3 has 14 amino acids. Trimming took 0 bases from V and 9 from J; bases not matched to a gene: 2. The data derive from a study of shared clonotypes between healthy human individuals. Method: immunoSEQ multiplex PCR; TCRdb's copy keeps in-frame clones and lacks some. Altogether about 2.4 million clones are present, roughly 92% being singletons, with the ten largest covering 0.14%. Regarding the study as a whole: Only blood underwent sampling, and tissue repertoires likely differ.

The sequencing sample was made of naive CD4+ T cells sorted from blood. Subset given: CD45RA+ positively selected. The chain uses TRBV9 and TRBJ1-6; 8 bases align to TRBD1. The origin of this receptor is a man aged 18-30 years in good health. In nucleotides, the CDR3 is TGTGCCAGCAGCGTAGCAGGGGGCGCTTCACCCCTCCACTTT. This gives the protein CASSVAGGASPLHF.